The 21 T cell receptor beta chains below come from one sample, sequenced in a study of blood T cell repertoires in COVID-19. TCRdb's table, derived via immunoSEQ multiplex PCR, lists solely in-frame clones and lacks some. The sample has fewer than 350,000 clones, approximately 86% seen once. Material for sequencing was peripheral blood. Receptors originate from a woman aged 25-40 years who had recovered from COVID-19.

This clone was seen only a few times. The chain recombines TRBV2 with TRBJ1-1, with D possibly matching TRBD1 (5 bases). CDR3 length: 13 residues. The germline V gene encodes CDR1 SNHLY and CDR2 FYNNEI. V lost 4 bases and J 3 bases, leaving 9 bases between the germline ends. CDR3 nucleotide sequence: TGTGCCAGCAGTGCCATAGGGGACACTGAAGCTTTCTTT. It yields the protein CASSAIGDTEAFF.

This clone appeared once. V usage is TRBV6-6 and J usage is TRBJ2-1, with 7 bases matching TRBD2. Germline CDR1 reads MNHNY; CDR2 reads SVGAGI (reference sequence). With 5 bases clipped from V and 1 base from J, the junction kept 11 bases outside the gene matches. The CDR3 totals 17 residues. This CDR3 reads CASSPDLSGGSYNEQFF. CDR3 in DNA: TGTGCCAGCAGTCCGGATCTGTCGGGGGGTTCCTACAATGAGCAGTTCTTC.

The rearrangement joins TRBV4-3 to TRBJ1-1, with D hard to call. The germline V gene has CDR1 LGHNA and CDR2 YSLEER. The CDR3 consists of 14 residues. Between the trimmed V and J ends, which lost 0 bases and 4 bases, there was a span of 9 bases. DNA of the CDR3: TGCGCCAGCAGCCAAGAAATCCTCTCCACTGAAGCTTTCTTT. Its translation: CASSQEILSTEAFF.

This chain links TRBV5-1 with TRBJ2-3, with D tentatively TRBD1 (6 bases). Trimming shortened V by 4 bases and J by 3 bases, and 15 bases separated the two germline ends. The germline gives CDR1 SGHRS, CDR2 YFSETQ. This CDR3 region has 15 residues. This chain's CDR3 is CASSPQGGGTDTQYF. Here the CDR3 DNA reads TGCGCCAGCAGCCCACAGGGTGGTGGAACAGATACGCAGTATTTT.

The chain employs TRBV15 and TRBJ2-6; the D gene is possibly TRBD1 (6 bases). There are 19 residues in the CDR3. The germline V gene has CDR1 LNHNV and CDR2 YYDKDF (reference sequence). V was shortened by 0 bases and J by 1 base, with 16 bases between the two germline ends. Written as DNA, the CDR3 is TGTGCCACCAGCAGAGATTACTGGGGGCCAGATTCTGGGGCCAACGTCCTGACTTTC. It specifies CATSRDYWGPDSGANVLTF.

The chain is built from TRBV29-1 and TRBJ1-1; TRBD1 matches 8 bases. Germline V gene sequence: CDR1 SQVTM, CDR2 ANQGSEA. Trimming removed 4 bases from V and 2 bases from J; junction bases left unmatched: 3. The CDR3 is made up of 13 amino acids. DNA of the CDR3: TGCAGCGTTGCAGGGGGCTTTAACACTGAAGCTTTCTTT. Translated, it gives CSVAGGFNTEAFF.

The chain recombines TRBV13 with TRBJ2-3; 8 bases are a match to TRBD2. Germline CDR1 reads PRHDT; CDR2 reads FYEKMQ (reference sequence). CDR3 length: 17 residues. Germline trimming cut 8 bases from V and 4 bases from J; bases unmatched to any gene: 17. CDR3 sequence (DNA): TGTGCCAGCCAGACGACTCACGGGGCTAGCGGGCCAGATACGCAGTATTTT. Protein sequence: CASQTTHGASGPDTQYF.

This clone was detected a few times. The chain is built from TRBV6-2 or TRBV6-3 and TRBJ2-4, with 10 positions matching TRBD1. CDR1 is MNHEY and CDR2 is SVGEGT in the germline V gene. The ends lost 6 bases at V and 0 bases at J; junction bases unmatched: 8. The CDR3 length is 17 residues. CDR3 coding DNA: TGTGCCAGCAGCTCCCCGGGACAGGGGATAGCCAAAAACATTCAGTACTTC. This encodes CASSSPGQGIAKNIQYF.

The rearrangement joins TRBV5-1 to TRBJ2-2, with 8 bases that match TRBD1. Germline CDR1 is SGHRS and CDR2 is YFSETQ. With 2 bases clipped from V and 1 base from J, the junction kept 1 base outside the gene matches. This CDR3 spans 15 amino acids. The chain's CDR3 is CASSFGTGNTGELFF. DNA for the CDR3: TGCGCCAGCAGCTTCGGGACAGGGAACACCGGGGAGCTGTTTTTT.

The CDR3 here is CASSLPRKNSPLHF. CDR3 DNA: TGTGCCAGCAGCTTGCCCAGGAAGAATTCACCCCTCCACTTT. The rearrangement joins TRBV5-6 to TRBJ1-6; D remains ambiguous. CDR1 is SGHDT, CDR2 YYEEEE, per germline. V was trimmed by 1 base and J by 7 bases, leaving 9 bases between them. The CDR3 has 14 residues.

This rearrangement joins TRBV6-6 to TRBJ2-7; 10 bases align to TRBD2. Germline CDR1 is MNHNY and CDR2 is SVGAGI (reference sequence). The CDR3 has 14 residues. V trimming: 0 bases; J trimming: 6 bases; junction bases outside the gene matches: 2. The CDR3 region has the DNA TGTGCCAGCAGTTACTCGACTAGCGGGCCCGAGCAGTACTTC. Translation gives CASSYSTSGPEQYF.

The chain uses TRBV11-2 and TRBJ2-5; D perhaps matches TRBD2 (7 bases). V gave up 1 base and J gave up 1 base, with 16 bases separating them. The CDR3 loop spans 17 amino acids. Germline V lookup: CDR1 SGHAT, CDR2 FQNNGV. CDR3 residues: CASSLVGVRGAQETQYF. The CDR3 DNA reads as TGTGCCAGCAGCTTAGTTGGGGTTCGGGGGGCCCAAGAGACCCAGTACTTC.

A few counts support this clone. The rearrangement uses TRBV6-2 or TRBV6-3 and TRBJ1-5; D remains ambiguous. V shed 3 bases and J shed 0 bases, with 6 bases lying between them. CDR1 and CDR2 from the germline V gene are MNHEY and SVGEGT. The CDR3 covers 14 residues. The CDR3 bases are TGTGCCAGCAGTTATGTCTCTAGCAATCAGCCCCAGCATTTT. Its protein is CASSYVSSNQPQHF.

The count of this clone is one. V and J are TRBV7-8 and TRBJ1-1; D unclear. V was pared by 2 bases and J by 6 bases, with 4 bases between. This CDR3 spans 11 amino acids. Germline V gene sequence: CDR1 SGHVS, CDR2 FQNEAQ. CDR3 amino acids: CASSLRAEAFF. CDR3 DNA sequence: TGTGCCAGCAGCTTACGGGCTGAAGCTTTCTTT.

V gene TRBV6-9 combines with J gene TRBJ2-7; D is undetermined. The germline V gene encodes CDR1 MNHGY and CDR2 SVAAGI. Trimming took 7 bases from V and 3 from J, leaving 13 bases between them. This CDR3 comprises 13 residues. The CDR3 coding sequence is TGTGCCAGCAACCGTAGACGGAGCTACGAGCAGTACTTC. It codes for CASNRRRSYEQYF.

The chain uses TRBV6-5 and TRBJ2-2, with a possible D match to TRBD1 (5 bases). V was trimmed by 8 bases and J by 0 bases, leaving 10 bases between them. Per the germline V gene, CDR1 is MNHEY and CDR2 is SVGAGI. The CDR3 loop spans 14 amino acids. CDR3 in DNA: TGTGCCAGCCTGGGGCGTACGAACACCGGGGAGCTGTTTTTT. Protein product: CASLGRTNTGELFF.

The chain uses TRBV6-6 and TRBJ1-5, with 10 bases fitting TRBD1. This CDR3 comprises 15 residues. From germline, CDR1 is MNHNY and CDR2 SVGAGI (reference sequence). Unmatched junction bases numbered 5, after V lost 4 bases and J lost 5 bases. CDR3 amino acids: CASSSGGQGDQPQHF. The CDR3 coding sequence is TGTGCCAGCAGTTCCGGTGGACAGGGGGATCAGCCCCAGCATTTT.

This chain connects TRBV14 to TRBJ1-2, with D perhaps TRBD1 (5 bases). This CDR3 is built from 15 residues. The V end was cut by 4 bases, the J end by 4 bases, with 16 bases between. The germline CDR1 and CDR2 sequences are SGHDN and FVKESK. The CDR3 DNA is TGTGCCAGCAGCCTCGTAGACCAGGGAGGCTATGGCTACACCTTC. This encodes CASSLVDQGGYGYTF.

The chain has TRBV5-8 and TRBJ2-5; 8 bases are shared with TRBD1. V lost 5 bases and J lost 2; bases outside the gene matches: 14. The CDR3 runs to 17 residues. The V gene's germline CDR1 is SGHTS and CDR2 YDEGEE. The CDR3 spells CASSFGDRSHLQETQYF. Written as DNA, the CDR3 is TGTGCCAGCAGTTTCGGGGACAGGTCACACCTTCAAGAGACCCAGTACTTC.

This chain uses TRBV7-2 with TRBJ2-7; no firm D call. This CDR3 spans 15 amino acids. The V end was cut by 4 bases, the J end by 1 base, with 14 bases between. The germline CDR1 and CDR2 sequences are SGHTA and FQGNSA. The DNA for the CDR3 is TGTGCCAGCAGCTATGACGGCCAGGTATCCTACGAGCAGTACTTC. Translation gives CASSYDGQVSYEQYF. Variable domain in full (rest from reference TRBV7-2 and TRBJ2-7): GAGVSQSPSNKVTEKGKDVELRCDPISGHTALYWYRQSLGQGLEFLIYFQGNSAPDKSGLPSDRFSAERTGGSVSTLTIQRTQQEDSAVYLCASSYDGQVSYEQYFGPGTRLTVT.

This clone was observed a handful of times. The chain uses TRBV4-1 and TRBJ1-3; D is unresolved. Trimming stripped 0 bases from V and 2 bases from J, with 11 bases between. This CDR3 spans 16 amino acids. Germline V CDR1 and CDR2: MGHRA, YSYEKL. In nucleotides, the CDR3 is TGCGCCAGCAGCCAAGACCCTGACTGGGCTGGAAACACCATATATTTT. Its translation: CASSQDPDWAGNTIYF.